The rows below give T cell receptor beta chains drawn from one sample of a study of radiotherapy plus CTLA-4 blockade in lung cancer. The data were produced by immunoSEQ multiplex PCR, yet TCRdb's version contains in-frame clones alone and is incomplete. This sample has some 64,000 clones, with roughly four fifths found just once. Material: peripheral blood, obtained from a patient treated with radiotherapy plus ipilimumab. The receptor set was obtained from a human donor with non-small cell lung cancer whose response to radiotherapy plus ipilimumab could not be evaluated. Some clones in this sample may be carry-over from other donors' samples. CDR3s include the opening cysteine and the closing phenylalanine or tryptophan. Each record gives: CDR3 DNA, CDR3 protein, J gene, V gene, clone size, D gene. D genes are given only for firm matches. Size is omitted from some rows. Given values are once, few, many or a class for expanded clones.

CDR3nt: TGTGCCAGCACCCAGACAGTCCCCTACAATGAGCAGTTCTTC
CDR3aa: CASTQTVPYNEQFF
j_gene: TRBJ2-1
v_gene: TRBV4-2
abundance: few
d_gene: -

CDR3nt: TGTGCTAGCAGCTCCGAAGAGGAGGGTGGGACCGGGGAGCTGTTTTTT
CDR3aa: CASSSEEEGGTGELFF
j_gene: TRBJ2-2
v_gene: TRBV7-7
abundance: -
d_gene: -

CDR3nt: TGTGCCTGGAGTGAACTCGGGACTAGCGGGAAAGGTCATACGCAGTATTTT
CDR3aa: CAWSELGTSGKGHTQYF
j_gene: TRBJ2-3
v_gene: TRBV30
abundance: -
d_gene: TRBD2

CDR3nt: TGTGCCAGCTCACCCACAGCTTCCTACGAGCAGTACTTC
CDR3aa: CASSPTASYEQYF
j_gene: TRBJ2-7
v_gene: TRBV18
abundance: -
d_gene: -

CDR3nt: TGTGCCAGCAGCTTCGCAGGGGTTGCCAACGTCCTGACTTTC
CDR3aa: CASSFAGVANVLTF
j_gene: TRBJ2-6
v_gene: TRBV5-5
abundance: -
d_gene: -

CDR3nt: TGTGCCAGCAGCTCCAGGGGACAGGAAGCAGGGCAGCCCCAGCATTTT
CDR3aa: CASSSRGQEAGQPQHF
j_gene: TRBJ1-5
v_gene: TRBV7-2
abundance: -
d_gene: TRBD1

CDR3nt: TGTGCCAGCAGCTTAGCGGCCGGGGAAGATAACTATGGCTACACCTTC
CDR3aa: CASSLAAGEDNYGYTF
j_gene: TRBJ1-2
v_gene: TRBV7-6
abundance: -
d_gene: -

CDR3nt: TGTGCCAGCAGTCTAACCCTAGCGGGGAACTACGAGCAGTACTTC
CDR3aa: CASSLTLAGNYEQYF
j_gene: TRBJ2-7
v_gene: TRBV27
abundance: -
d_gene: TRBD2

CDR3nt: TGTGCCATCAACCCTAGCGGGGGGTTTCTAGGGACAGATACGCAGTATTTT
CDR3aa: CAINPSGGFLGTDTQYF
j_gene: TRBJ2-3
v_gene: TRBV10-3
abundance: -
d_gene: TRBD2

CDR3nt: TGTGCCAGCAGGCAGGGGACAGGCGCCTCCTACGAGCAGTACTTC
CDR3aa: CASRQGTGASYEQYF
j_gene: TRBJ2-7
v_gene: TRBV27
abundance: -
d_gene: TRBD1

CDR3nt: TGCGCCAGCAGCCAACAGGGTATGAACACTGAAGCTTTCTTT
CDR3aa: CASSQQGMNTEAFF
j_gene: TRBJ1-1
v_gene: TRBV5-1
abundance: -
d_gene: -

CDR3nt: TGTGCCAGCAGCCCCCGGGGAGCGGCCTACGAGCAGTACTTC
CDR3aa: CASSPRGAAYEQYF
j_gene: TRBJ2-7
v_gene: TRBV7-9
abundance: -
d_gene: -

CDR3nt: TGCAGCGTTGACAGCGGGGGGACCAACACCGGGGAGCTGTTTTTT
CDR3aa: CSVDSGGTNTGELFF
j_gene: TRBJ2-2
v_gene: TRBV29-1
abundance: -
d_gene: TRBD2

CDR3nt: TGCGCCAGCAGCTTGGGGCCAGGGAATCAGGAGACCCAGTACTTC
CDR3aa: CASSLGPGNQETQYF
j_gene: TRBJ2-5
v_gene: TRBV5-1
abundance: once
d_gene: -

CDR3nt: TGCGCCAGCAGCTTGAGTACAGGGGGCCACGAGCAGTACTTC
CDR3aa: CASSLSTGGHEQYF
j_gene: TRBJ2-7
v_gene: TRBV5-1
abundance: once
d_gene: TRBD1

CDR3nt: TGTGCCAGTAGTATAGAGGACAGACGGAGAGGGCAGCCCCAGCATTTT
CDR3aa: CASSIEDRRRGQPQHF
j_gene: TRBJ1-5
v_gene: TRBV19
abundance: -
d_gene: -

CDR3nt: TGCGCCAGCAGCTTGGGCCCCAGGGAGGACACTGAGGCTTTCTTT
CDR3aa: CASSLGPREDTEAFF
j_gene: TRBJ1-1
v_gene: TRBV5-1
abundance: -
d_gene: -

CDR3nt: TGTGCCAGCAGCTTAAGAGTGGATTCACCCCTCCACTTT
CDR3aa: CASSLRVDSPLHF
j_gene: TRBJ1-6
v_gene: TRBV11-2
abundance: -
d_gene: -

CDR3nt: TGCGCCAGCAGCTTGGGGGGGGTAAACACTGAAGCTTTCTTT
CDR3aa: CASSLGGVNTEAFF
j_gene: TRBJ1-1
v_gene: TRBV5-1
abundance: -
d_gene: -

CDR3nt: TGTGCCAGCAGCGCTTCCGGGACAGGAAATTTT
CDR3aa: CASSASGTGNF
j_gene: TRBJ1-5
v_gene: TRBV27
abundance: few
d_gene: TRBD1

CDR3nt: TGTGCCAGCAGTTTTGAGGGCAGGCGGCAATCACCCCTCCACTTT
CDR3aa: CASSFEGRRQSPLHF
j_gene: TRBJ1-6
v_gene: TRBV28
abundance: -
d_gene: -

CDR3nt: TGTGCCAGCAGTGAAGGGCCACCCTTGAACACTGAAGCTTTCTTT
CDR3aa: CASSEGPPLNTEAFF
j_gene: TRBJ1-1
v_gene: TRBV2
abundance: -
d_gene: -

CDR3nt: TGTGCCAGCAGCTTATCTTCGACAAACTCCTACGAGCAGTACTTC
CDR3aa: CASSLSSTNSYEQYF
j_gene: TRBJ2-7
v_gene: TRBV7-2
abundance: -
d_gene: -

CDR3nt: TGCGCCAGCAGCCACCAGCGGGGGGCCTACGAGCAGTACTTC
CDR3aa: CASSHQRGAYEQYF
j_gene: TRBJ2-7
v_gene: TRBV5-1
abundance: -
d_gene: TRBD2

CDR3nt: TGTGCCAGCAGCCCCCAGACTAGCGGGTCCGGCTCTGGGGCCAACGTCCTGACTTTC
CDR3aa: CASSPQTSGSGSGANVLTF
j_gene: TRBJ2-6
v_gene: TRBV5-4
abundance: -
d_gene: TRBD2

CDR3nt: TGTGCCAGCAGCGGAGGGGAAGGGGAAAAACTGTTTTTT
CDR3aa: CASSGGEGEKLFF
j_gene: TRBJ1-4
v_gene: TRBV5-6
abundance: -
d_gene: -

CDR3nt: TGTGCCAGCAGCCTGGACAGGGGCCATGGCTACACCTTC
CDR3aa: CASSLDRGHGYTF
j_gene: TRBJ1-2
v_gene: TRBV7-2
abundance: -
d_gene: TRBD1

CDR3nt: TGTGCCAGTAGTTTCTTGGCAAGCTCCTACGAGCAGTACTTC
CDR3aa: CASSFLASSYEQYF
j_gene: TRBJ2-7
v_gene: TRBV19
abundance: few
d_gene: -

CDR3nt: TGTGCCAGCAGCTCACTCACAGGGAAGACAGATACGCAGTATTTT
CDR3aa: CASSSLTGKTDTQYF
j_gene: TRBJ2-3
v_gene: TRBV7-3
abundance: -
d_gene: -

CDR3nt: TGTGCCTGCGGAGGGGCGACGAGGTACGAGCAGTACTTC
CDR3aa: CACGGATRYEQYF
j_gene: TRBJ2-7
v_gene: TRBV28
abundance: -
d_gene: -

CDR3nt: TGTGCCAGTAGTTTCATCACCCGACAGGGGCCATACTATGGCTACACCTTC
CDR3aa: CASSFITRQGPYYGYTF
j_gene: TRBJ1-2
v_gene: TRBV19
abundance: -
d_gene: TRBD1

CDR3nt: TGCGCCAGCAGCCAAACGGGGGGGTACACAGATACGCAGTATTTT
CDR3aa: CASSQTGGYTDTQYF
j_gene: TRBJ2-3
v_gene: TRBV4-1
abundance: once
d_gene: TRBD2

CDR3nt: TGTGCCAGCAGCTCCGGGACATATTACCCTGAAGCTTTCTTT
CDR3aa: CASSSGTYYPEAFF
j_gene: TRBJ1-1
v_gene: TRBV25-1
abundance: -
d_gene: -

CDR3nt: TGTGCCATCAGTGAGGACAGGGTGGTCACAGAGACCCAGTACTTC
CDR3aa: CAISEDRVVTETQYF
j_gene: TRBJ2-5
v_gene: TRBV10-3
abundance: -
d_gene: TRBD1

CDR3nt: TGTGCCAGCAGCTTGTCAGGGGATTTGAACGAGCAGTACTTC
CDR3aa: CASSLSGDLNEQYF
j_gene: TRBJ2-7
v_gene: TRBV5-4
abundance: -
d_gene: -

CDR3nt: TGTGCCAGCAGTTTATGGGACAGGGGGCGGGTGGCGCAGTACTTC
CDR3aa: CASSLWDRGRVAQYF
j_gene: TRBJ2-7
v_gene: TRBV28
abundance: -
d_gene: TRBD1

CDR3nt: TGTGCCAGCAGCTTGATCCAGGAGGTAAACACCATATATTTT
CDR3aa: CASSLIQEVNTIYF
j_gene: TRBJ1-3
v_gene: TRBV5-6
abundance: -
d_gene: -

CDR3nt: TGCGCCAGCAGCTTCAGGGATCGGGGGGAAGAGACCCAGTACTTC
CDR3aa: CASSFRDRGEETQYF
j_gene: TRBJ2-5
v_gene: TRBV5-1
abundance: -
d_gene: TRBD2

CDR3nt: TGTGCCAGCAGCCAAGAGGGAGGGACCATGGGAGTTGGAGATACGCAGTATTTT
CDR3aa: CASSQEGGTMGVGDTQYF
j_gene: TRBJ2-3
v_gene: TRBV4-2
abundance: -
d_gene: TRBD2

CDR3nt: TGTGCCAGCAGTGAAGCGCAGGTCGGCACAGATACGCAGTATTTT
CDR3aa: CASSEAQVGTDTQYF
j_gene: TRBJ2-3
v_gene: TRBV2
abundance: -
d_gene: -

CDR3nt: TGTGCCAGCAGCTTAGAATCGTACAGGGGGCTTTCCGGGGAGCTGTTTTTT
CDR3aa: CASSLESYRGLSGELFF
j_gene: TRBJ2-2
v_gene: TRBV7-8
abundance: few
d_gene: TRBD1

CDR3nt: TGTGCCAGCAGTTACTCGGGGACAGCCGAAGAGACCCAGTACTTC
CDR3aa: CASSYSGTAEETQYF
j_gene: TRBJ2-5
v_gene: TRBV6-5
abundance: -
d_gene: TRBD1

CDR3nt: TGTGCCAGCACCCAGGGGAGCACTAATGAAAAACTGTTTTTT
CDR3aa: CASTQGSTNEKLFF
j_gene: TRBJ1-4
v_gene: TRBV6-6
abundance: few
d_gene: -

CDR3nt: TGTGCTAGTGGGGCGGGGGGCCATATAGATACGCAGTATTTT
CDR3aa: CASGAGGHIDTQYF
j_gene: TRBJ2-3
v_gene: TRBV12-5
abundance: -
d_gene: TRBD2

CDR3nt: TGTGCCAGCAGCTTAGTAACAGACTATAGCAATCAGCCCCAGCATTTT
CDR3aa: CASSLVTDYSNQPQHF
j_gene: TRBJ1-5
v_gene: TRBV7-8
abundance: -
d_gene: -

CDR3nt: TGTGCCAGCAGTTACTTTTGGACAGGGGGTGGGTATGAGCAGTTCTTC
CDR3aa: CASSYFWTGGGYEQFF
j_gene: TRBJ2-1
v_gene: TRBV6-5
abundance: few
d_gene: TRBD1

CDR3nt: TGTGCCAGCAGTGAATATCCGGGACAGGGGGACGAGCAGTACTTC
CDR3aa: CASSEYPGQGDEQYF
j_gene: TRBJ2-7
v_gene: TRBV2
abundance: -
d_gene: TRBD1

CDR3nt: TGTGCCAGCAGCTCCGAGGGACAGGGGCCACCCTACGAGCAGTACTTC
CDR3aa: CASSSEGQGPPYEQYF
j_gene: TRBJ2-7
v_gene: TRBV5-4
abundance: -
d_gene: TRBD1

CDR3nt: TGTGCCAGCAGCTTGGGGCGGACAGCCCGAGATTACTATGGCTACACCTTC
CDR3aa: CASSLGRTARDYYGYTF
j_gene: TRBJ1-2
v_gene: TRBV5-6
abundance: many
d_gene: -

CDR3nt: TGTGCCAGCTCTCGGGGACAGGGAAGGGAGACCCAGTACTTC
CDR3aa: CASSRGQGRETQYF
j_gene: TRBJ2-5
v_gene: TRBV18
abundance: -
d_gene: TRBD1

CDR3nt: TGTGCCAGCGGGGAGGATACGCAGTATTTT
CDR3aa: CASGEDTQYF
j_gene: TRBJ2-3
v_gene: TRBV2
abundance: -
d_gene: -

CDR3nt: TGTGCCAGCAGCTTTCGGGGTGGCTACACCTTC
CDR3aa: CASSFRGGYTF
j_gene: TRBJ1-2
v_gene: TRBV5-6
abundance: -
d_gene: -

CDR3nt: TGCGCCAGCAGCCTAGCGGGGGTTGAAGACGAGCAGTACTTC
CDR3aa: CASSLAGVEDEQYF
j_gene: TRBJ2-7
v_gene: TRBV4-3
abundance: -
d_gene: TRBD2

CDR3nt: TGCGCCAGCAGCCAACAGTATTTGACTGAAGCTTTCTTT
CDR3aa: CASSQQYLTEAFF
j_gene: TRBJ1-1
v_gene: TRBV4-1
abundance: few
d_gene: -

CDR3nt: TGCGCCAGCAGCTTTCGGCTAGCGGGGGACAGCTCCTACAATGAGCAGTTCTTC
CDR3aa: CASSFRLAGDSSYNEQFF
j_gene: TRBJ2-1
v_gene: TRBV5-1
abundance: -
d_gene: TRBD2

CDR3nt: TGTGCCAGTAGCCCCCAGGGGGGATTGACCGGGGAGCTGTTTTTT
CDR3aa: CASSPQGGLTGELFF
j_gene: TRBJ2-2
v_gene: TRBV19
abundance: -
d_gene: -

CDR3nt: TGTGCCAGCAGCTCCCGACAGGGGGGGTACGAGCAGTACTTC
CDR3aa: CASSSRQGGYEQYF
j_gene: TRBJ2-7
v_gene: TRBV7-2
abundance: few
d_gene: TRBD1

CDR3nt: TGTGCCTGGAGTGTATCTAGGGGTATCACTGAAGCTTTCTTT
CDR3aa: CAWSVSRGITEAFF
j_gene: TRBJ1-1
v_gene: TRBV30
abundance: -
d_gene: -

CDR3nt: TGTGCCAGCAGCGTAGGGACTAGCGGGGGGAGAGAGACCCAGTACTTC
CDR3aa: CASSVGTSGGRETQYF
j_gene: TRBJ2-5
v_gene: TRBV9
abundance: -
d_gene: TRBD2

CDR3nt: TGTGCCAGCAGTTTTTCAGGGGCTAGGGGGTATGGCTACACCTTC
CDR3aa: CASSFSGARGYGYTF
j_gene: TRBJ1-2
v_gene: TRBV27
abundance: few
d_gene: -